This is a list of T cell receptor beta chains from one sample in a study of beta chain features in type 1 diabetes. Method: immunoSEQ multiplex PCR; TCRdb's copy keeps in-frame clones and lacks some. The repertoire holds 200,000 to 250,000 clones, under 70% seen once, with approximately 0.053% in the top ten. Sequencing input: naive CD4+ T cells from blood. These receptors were obtained from a man under 40 in good health. Both conserved end residues are part of each CDR3. Fields, in order: V gene, D gene, clone size, J gene, CDR3 protein, CDR3 DNA. The D gene is left open where the match is weak. Where a row states a size, it is once, few, many or the class of an expanded clone; other rows omit it.

>TRBV30|.|.|TRBJ1-5
CAWSVGSNQPQHF
TGTGCCTGGAGTGTAGGGAGCAATCAGCCCCAGCATTTT
>TRBV29-1|.|once|TRBJ2-1
CSALPSENVNEQFF
TGCAGCGCCTTACCCAGCGAGAACGTCAATGAGCAGTTCTTC
>TRBV2|TRBD2|once|TRBJ2-3
CASSLRTSGATDTQYF
TGTGCCAGCAGTCTGCGGACTAGCGGGGCCACAGATACGCAGTATTTT
>TRBV15|.|few|TRBJ1-5
CATSRDLIQPQHF
TGTGCCACCAGCAGAGATCTTATTCAGCCCCAGCATTTT
>TRBV29-1|.|.|TRBJ2-3
CSVEPNRGGVDTQYF
TGCAGCGTTGAACCCAACAGGGGAGGTGTTGATACGCAGTATTTT
>TRBV5-1|TRBD1|once|TRBJ2-2
CASSLGDRNTGELFF
TGCGCCAGCAGCTTGGGGGACAGGAACACCGGGGAGCTGTTTTTT
>TRBV13|.|.|TRBJ2-7
CASSGLPTYEQYF
TGTGCCAGCAGCGGACTTCCAACCTACGAGCAGTACTTC
>TRBV13|TRBD1|few|TRBJ2-3
CASSRQGAADTQYF
TGTGCCAGCAGCCGACAGGGGGCCGCAGATACGCAGTATTTT
>TRBV14|TRBD1|.|TRBJ2-5
CASSQATGGPETQYF
TGTGCCAGCAGCCAAGCGACAGGGGGGCCAGAGACCCAGTACTTC
>TRBV4-1|TRBD1|.|TRBJ2-7
CASSQVVLRDSQPYEQYF
TGCGCCAGCAGCCAAGTAGTACTACGGGACAGCCAGCCCTACGAGCAGTACTTC
>TRBV2|.|.|TRBJ2-3
CASSGPMPDTQYF
TGTGCCAGCAGTGGGCCCATGCCAGATACGCAGTATTTT
>TRBV5-1|.|.|TRBJ2-6
CASSPNSGANVLTF
TGCGCCAGCAGCCCCAACTCTGGGGCCAACGTCCTGACTTTC
>TRBV2|.|few|TRBJ1-5
CASAIGRGGQPQHF
TGTGCCAGCGCCATAGGGCGGGGAGGGCAGCCCCAGCATTTT
>TRBV11-2|.|.|TRBJ2-1
CASSLEYKQFF
TGTGCCAGCAGCTTAGAGTACAAGCAGTTCTTC
>TRBV28|TRBD2|.|TRBJ2-3
CASSVPGLAESSTDTQYF
TGTGCCAGCAGCGTCCCGGGACTAGCGGAATCTAGCACAGATACGCAGTATTTT
>TRBV30|.|.|TRBJ2-3
CAWSLGADTQYF
TGTGCCTGGAGTCTCGGAGCAGATACGCAGTATTTT
>TRBV7-2|TRBD2|.|TRBJ2-5
CASSLLASGSGGAETQYF
TGTGCCAGCAGCTTACTGGCTAGCGGGAGTGGTGGGGCCGAGACCCAGTACTTC
>TRBV29-1|.|.|TRBJ1-1
CSVAGTSNTEAFF
TGCAGCGTTGCGGGAACGTCGAACACTGAAGCTTTCTTT
>TRBV7-6|.|few|TRBJ2-5
CASSPSTGETQYF
TGTGCCAGCAGCCCATCAACGGGGGAGACCCAGTACTTC
>TRBV10-3|.|.|TRBJ2-1
CAIGSLGTEQFF
TGTGCCATAGGTAGCTTGGGAACTGAGCAGTTCTTC